Listed below are T cell receptor beta chains from one sample, sequenced in a study of blood T cells in healthy people across ages. One entry per CDR3 protein results from TCRdb running MiXCR on the 5' RACE reads. The top ten hold about 3.3% of the sample, which has 450,000 to 600,000 distinct CDR3 sequences, about a quarter seen once. This sample was also put to use in a study of T cells of mothers and their children.

The sequenced sample consisted of blood. All receptors derive from a boy under 10 years old in good health. Both conserved end residues are part of each CDR3. A D gene is named only where the DNA matches it firmly. Not all rows give a size; the values are once, few, many and, for expanded clones, a class.

d_call	cdr3_length	j_call	v_call	clone_size	cdr3_nt	cdr3_aa
TRBD1	14	TRBJ1-2	TRBV6-6	.	TGTGCCAGCACCCGGACAGGGGGCGTCTATGGCTACACCTTC	CASTRTGGVYGYTF
.	17	TRBJ2-5	TRBV7-2	.	TGTGCCAGCAGCTTAGTTGGGCGGGACGCACCCCAAGAGACCCAGTACTTC	CASSLVGRDAPQETQYF
.	12	TRBJ2-7	TRBV25-1	few	TGTGCCAGCAGTGTCGGGAATTACGAGCAGTACTTC	CASSVGNYEQYF
.	16	TRBJ2-7	TRBV14	few	TGTGCCAGCAGCCCCACCGATGGCCTGAACCCCTACGAGCAGTACTTC	CASSPTDGLNPYEQYF
.	15	TRBJ2-7	TRBV7-2	.	TGTGCCAGCAGCTTAGGGGCAGCCTACTCCTACGAGCAGTACTTC	CASSLGAAYSYEQYF
.	15	TRBJ2-3	TRBV14	.	TGTGCCAGCAGCCAACGGTCGGAAGGCACAGATACGCAGTATTTT	CASSQRSEGTDTQYF
TRBD1	17	TRBJ2-7	TRBV7-2	.	TGTGCCAGCAGCTTAGCGCCCGGGACAGGACGAATCTACGAGCAGTACTTC	CASSLAPGTGRIYEQYF
.	15	TRBJ2-7	TRBV7-2	.	TGTGCCAGCAGCCCAACACATATCAGGCTCTACGAGCAGTACTTC	CASSPTHIRLYEQYF
.	11	TRBJ2-1	TRBV7-9	many	TGTGCCAGCAGCTCGAATTCTGAGCAGTTCTTC	CASSSNSEQFF
.	15	TRBJ2-3	TRBV25-1	few	TGTGCCAGCAGTGACCCCGGTCTGTTCACAGATACGCAGTATTTT	CASSDPGLFTDTQYF
.	15	TRBJ2-2	TRBV9	.	TGTGCCAGCAGCCTCTACCCTGGCGGTGACGGGGAGCTGTTTTTT	CASSLYPGGDGELFF
.	11	TRBJ1-1	TRBV6-1	once	TGTGCCAGCATGGTGAACACTGAAGCTTTCTTT	CASMVNTEAFF
.	16	TRBJ2-3	TRBV7-2	.	TGTGCCAGCAGCGGAGTAACTAGTATTGAAACAGATACGCAGTATTTT	CASSGVTSIETDTQYF
.	15	TRBJ2-7	TRBV7-2	.	TGTGCCAGCAGCCAGGGGAGGCTAGCTGTAAACGAGCACTACTTC	CASSQGRLAVNEHYF
.	14	TRBJ2-1	TRBV20-1	.	TGCAGTGCTAGAGAAATGGGGGGTGGGAATGAGCAGTTCTTC	CSAREMGGGNEQFF
TRBD2	17	TRBJ2-5	TRBV4-3	.	TGCGCCAGCAGCCATCACGACCCTGGACTAGCAGGGGAGACCCAGTACTTC	CASSHHDPGLAGETQYF
.	12	TRBJ1-4	TRBV4-1	.	TGCGCCAGCAGCCAAGTCAATGAAAAACTGTTTTTT	CASSQVNEKLFF
.	12	TRBJ2-3	TRBV7-9	.	TGTGCCAGCAGCCCAAATTTAGATACGCAGTATTTT	CASSPNLDTQYF